The 29 T cell receptor beta chains listed next were all sequenced from one sample in a study of CD8 T cells in Susac syndrome. Random hexamers were used to reverse transcribe an amount of about 0.5 to 1 ug RNA. TCRdb analysed the immunoSEQ multiplex PCR reads with MiXCR anew, one entry per CDR3 protein. The table includes about 200,000 distinct CDR3 sequences, nearly 95% detected once. The material sequenced was CD4+ T cells from PBMCs. These receptors all stem from a human donor with multiple sclerosis.

The CDR3 is CASSLSGDFEAFF. The CDR3 DNA reads TGTGCCAGCAGCTTATCGGGGGACTTTGAAGCTTTCTTT. The chain is built from TRBV11-2 and TRBJ1-1; a weak D match, TRBD1 (5 bases). V lost 2 bases, J lost 7 bases, and 11 bases lay in between. This CDR3 contains 13 residues. Germline V gene lookup returns CDR1 SGHAT and CDR2 FQNNGV.

This sequence joins TRBV27 and TRBJ2-7, with no clear D. This CDR3 contains 15 residues. Deletions cut 0 bases from V and 5 bases from J, with 14 bases between. Germline CDR1 is MNHEY and CDR2 is SMNVEV (reference sequence). The CDR3 region is CASSLSLDGPHEQYF. DNA of the CDR3: TGTGCCAGCAGTTTATCGTTGGACGGGCCCCACGAGCAGTACTTC.

The chain is built from TRBV24-1 and TRBJ2-1; 11 nucleotides match TRBD2. CDR1 and CDR2 from the germline V gene are KGHDR and SFDVKD. The CDR3 contains 17 residues. J gave up 1 base and V 5 bases, and 6 bases lay outside the gene matches. In DNA, the CDR3 is TGTGCCACCAGTGGTAGCGGGAGGGCCGGGTCCTACAATGAGCAGTTCTTC. Protein: CATSGSGRAGSYNEQFF.

The chain has TRBV5-6 and TRBJ1-2, with TRBD1 as a possible D gene (5 bases). Germline V gene data show CDR1 as SGHDT and CDR2 as YYEEEE. The CDR3 runs 16 residues. The ends were cut back, 2 bases at V and 7 bases at J, with 21 bases in the middle. CDR3 region: CASSLDGGRATRGYTF. The CDR3 DNA sequence: TGTGCCAGCAGCTTAGACGGTGGCAGGGCAACCCGTGGCTACACCTTC.

This clonotype was observed a single time. The J gene is TRBJ2-3, the V gene TRBV18; tentatively, D is TRBD2 (7 bases). Germline lookup yields CDR1 KGHSH and CDR2 LQKENI. The germline V and J ends were trimmed by 3 bases and 5 bases, with 18 bases remaining between them. This CDR3 has 16 amino acids. CDR3 region: CASSPIPQGGGDTQYF. The DNA for the CDR3 is TGTGCCAGCTCACCTATCCCGCAGGGAGGGGGAGATACGCAGTATTTT.

The CDR3 is CAWSLKGRTNEAFF. The CDR3 DNA follows: TGTGCCTGGAGTCTCAAGGGGCGAACTAATGAAGCTTTCTTT. This rearrangement joins TRBV30 to TRBJ1-1, with D possibly being TRBD1 (5 bases). Germline assignment: CDR1 GTSNPN and CDR2 SVGIG (reference sequence). The CDR3 consists of 14 residues. V dropped 2 bases and J dropped 7 bases, with 17 bases sitting between them.

The genes are TRBV12-3 or TRBV12-4 and TRBJ1-5, with D uncertain. CDR3 length equals 14 residues. Trimming shortened V by 4 bases and J by 5 bases, and 12 bases separated the two germline ends. CDR3 sequence reads: CASSYGEKDQPQHF. The CDR3 nucleotides read TGTGCCAGCAGTTATGGGGAGAAAGATCAGCCCCAGCATTTT.

The V gene is TRBV4-1, the J gene TRBJ2-1; D is perhaps TRBD2 (6 bases). The V gene's germline CDR1 is MGHRA and CDR2 YSYEKL. Trimming removed 2 bases at V and 8 bases at J, with 13 bases between. The CDR3 contains 14 residues. CDR3 bases: TGCGCCAGCAGCCAATCCCCGAGGGAGGATGAGCAGTTCTTC. Protein: CASSQSPREDEQFF.

This clonotype came up once. This chain links TRBV24-1 with TRBJ2-1, with 9 bases aligning to TRBD2. This CDR3 has 14 residues. Germline V gene sequence: CDR1 KGHDR, CDR2 SFDVKD. V trimming: 5 bases; J trimming: 9 bases; junction bases outside the gene matches: 7. CDR3 region: CATSVASGIGEQFF. The DNA of the CDR3 is TGTGCCACCAGTGTCGCTAGCGGGATAGGTGAGCAGTTCTTC.

J is TRBJ2-1 and V is TRBV9, with D unclear. The CDR3 loop spans 13 amino acids. Germline V gene data show CDR1 as SGDLS and CDR2 as YYNGEE. The V and J ends lost 0 bases and 6 bases respectively, with 7 bases between them. CDR3 loop: CASSVGPRNEQFF. The CDR3 DNA reads TGTGCCAGCAGCGTAGGCCCGCGCAATGAGCAGTTCTTC. Using reference TRBV9 and TRBJ2-1 for the parts outside the CDR3, the full variable domain is DSGVTQTPKHLITATGQRVTLRCSPRSGDLSVYWYQQSLDQGLQFLIQYYNGEERAKGNILERFSAQQFPDLHSELNLSSLELGDSALYFCASSVGPRNEQFFGPGTRLTVL.

This chain connects TRBV3-1 to TRBJ1-2; 9 positions match TRBD1. J lost 7 bases, V lost 1 base, and 7 bases had no gene match. Germline V gene lookup returns CDR1 LGHDT and CDR2 YNNKEL (reference sequence). This CDR3 has 15 residues. CDR3 sequence: CASSQAQTGGSGYTF. The CDR3 coding sequence is TGTGCCAGCAGCCAAGCTCAGACAGGGGGTTCTGGCTACACCTTC.

The chain carries TRBV9 and TRBJ1-1, with D unclear. The CDR3 contains 13 residues. The V end was cut by 0 bases, the J end by 5 bases, with 8 bases between. Germline V CDR1 and CDR2: SGDLS, YYNGEE. CDR3 protein: CASSVEPNTEAFF. The CDR3 DNA sequence: TGTGCCAGCAGCGTAGAACCGAATACTGAAGCTTTCTTT. The whole variable domain, remainder taken from reference TRBV9 and TRBJ1-1, is DSGVTQTPKHLITATGQRVTLRCSPRSGDLSVYWYQQSLDQGLQFLIQYYNGEERAKGNILERFSAQQFPDLHSELNLSSLELGDSALYFCASSVEPNTEAFFGQGTRLTVV.

This clonotype was seen a single time. The V gene is TRBV24-1, the J gene TRBJ1-1; tentative D call: TRBD1 (5 bases). CDR1 is KGHDR, CDR2 SFDVKD, per germline. Deletions cut 8 bases from V and 1 base from J, with 13 bases between. This CDR3 contains 14 residues. The CDR3 DNA is TGTGCCACCACCGCAGGGTATGGGAACACTGAAGCTTTCTTT. It yields the protein CATTAGYGNTEAFF.

The chain is built from TRBV20-1 and TRBJ1-1; maybe TRBD1 (5 bases). This CDR3 is built from 14 residues. Trimming pared 0 bases from V and 4 bases from J, leaving 12 bases between. Germline-derived CDR1 and CDR2 are DFQATT and SNEGSKA (reference sequence). The CDR3 here is CSARDLKGSTEAFF. For the CDR3, the DNA is TGCAGTGCTAGAGATTTGAAGGGGAGCACTGAAGCTTTCTTT.

The chain has TRBV6-6 and TRBJ1-6; no clear D. Between the trimmed V and J ends, which lost 4 bases and 9 bases, there was a span of 13 bases. CDR3 length: 14 amino acids. Per germline, CDR1 MNHNY and CDR2 SVGAGI (reference sequence). The CDR3 here is CASSLPRLGSPLHF. CDR3 DNA sequence: TGTGCCAGCAGTTTACCCCGCCTCGGTTCACCCCTCCACTTT.

CDR3 bases: TGTGCCACCAGTGATCCCGGGGGCTCTGGGGCCAACGTCCTGACTTTC. Protein: CATSDPGGSGANVLTF. The chain recombines TRBV24-1 with TRBJ2-6; tentatively, D is TRBD2 (6 bases). The CDR3 extends over 16 amino acids. Trimming removed 3 bases at V and 0 bases at J, with 8 bases between. Germline CDR1 is KGHDR and CDR2 is SFDVKD.

J is TRBJ2-1 and V is TRBV11-2; 7 positions agree with TRBD2. V was pared by 3 bases and J by 8 bases, with 10 bases of the junction left unmatched. CDR3 size: 15 residues. CDR1 is SGHAT and CDR2 is FQNNGV in the germline V gene. This CDR3 reads CASSFSGPGADEQFF. The CDR3 DNA reads as TGTGCCAGCAGCTTTAGCGGGCCCGGGGCGGATGAGCAGTTCTTC. The full variable domain, rest sourced from reference TRBV11-2 and TRBJ2-1, is EAGVAQSPRYKIIEKRQSVAFWCNPISGHATLYWYQQILGQGPKLLIQFQNNGVVDDSQLPKDRFSAERLKGVDSTLKIQPAKLEDSAVYLCASSFSGPGADEQFFGPGTRLTVL.

For the CDR3, the DNA is TGCGCCAGCAGCCGCCCCCCGGACAGGGCCAGCGAGCAGTACTTC. Translated: CASSRPPDRASEQYF. The V and J genes are TRBV5-1 and TRBJ2-7, with 8 bases that match TRBD1. The CDR3 is 15 amino acids. Germline loops: CDR1 SGHRS, CDR2 YFSETQ. J was trimmed by 6 bases and V by 4 bases; bases with no gene match: 12.

The J gene is TRBJ2-2, the V gene TRBV29-1; TRBD1 agrees at 8 bases. Germline V lookup: CDR1 SQVTM, CDR2 ANQGSEA. The V segment lost 6 bases and the J segment 0 bases; nucleotides outside the gene matches: 12. The CDR3 consists of 17 residues. As DNA, the CDR3 is TGCAGCGTCTCCAACGACAGGGGAAGATCGAACACCGGGGAGCTGTTTTTT. Its protein product is CSVSNDRGRSNTGELFF.

The chain links TRBV30 to TRBJ2-1, with TRBD2 matching over 9 bases. Germline assignment: CDR1 GTSNPN and CDR2 SVGIG (reference sequence). This CDR3 is built from 14 residues. V gave up 5 bases and J gave up 8 bases; unmatched junction bases: 10. The CDR3, as DNA: TGTGCCTGGTCCGTGGCGGGAGGGCCCGATGAGCAGTTCTTC. Translation: CAWSVAGGPDEQFF.

This CDR3 is CASSQNRSLFF. CDR3 coding DNA: TGCGCCAGCAGCCAAAACCGGTCTCTGTTTTTT. The chain joins TRBV4-1 to TRBJ1-4; no firm D call. V lost 2 bases, J lost 14 bases, and 9 bases lay in between. The CDR3 consists of 11 residues. Germline V CDR1 and CDR2: MGHRA, YSYEKL.

The rearrangement uses TRBV20-1 and TRBJ1-2; D uncertain. The CDR3 extends over 13 amino acids. V lost 3 bases and J lost 0, with 8 bases in between. Germline V CDR1 and CDR2: DFQATT, SNEGSKA (reference sequence). The CDR3 spells CSASDGSNYGYTF. CDR3 DNA sequence: TGCAGTGCTAGTGACGGTTCTAACTATGGCTACACCTTC.

This rearrangement joins TRBV3-1 to TRBJ2-7; 10 positions match TRBD1. V shed 4 bases, J shed 5 bases, and the junction held 5 bases outside the gene matches. Germline V gene data show CDR1 as LGHDT and CDR2 as YNNKEL (reference sequence). This CDR3 contains 14 residues. CDR3 residues: CASSPGTGAHEQYF. As DNA, the CDR3 is TGTGCCAGCAGCCCGGGGACAGGGGCCCACGAGCAGTACTTC.

The chain links TRBV4-2 to TRBJ1-1, with unresolved D. This CDR3 has 15 amino acids. Between the trimmed V and J ends, which lost 0 bases and 4 bases, there was a span of 12 bases. Looked up from germline, CDR1 is LGHNA and CDR2 is YNFKEQ. The CDR3 loop is CASSQEEGARTEAFF. The CDR3 DNA sequence: TGTGCCAGCAGCCAAGAAGAAGGAGCTCGCACTGAAGCTTTCTTT.

A single count supports this clonotype. The gene calls are TRBV23-1 and TRBJ1-1; no firm D call. TRBV23-1 falls under the ORF class, with uncertain function. This CDR3 comprises 12 residues. Trimming removed 8 bases from V and 7 bases from J, with 14 bases in between. The CDR3 coding sequence is TGCGCCAGCGGGGAATGGACTTGTGAAGCTTTCTTT. This sequence encodes CASGEWTCEAFF.

The J gene is TRBJ2-3, the V gene TRBV15; 9 positions agree with TRBD2. V lost 3 bases, J lost 8 bases, and 9 bases stayed unmatched. The CDR3 is made up of 15 amino acids. Germline CDR1 reads LNHNV; CDR2 reads YYDKDF (reference sequence). In nucleotides, the CDR3 is TGTGCCACCAGCAGGACTAGCGGCCTTGTCGGTACGCAGTATTTT. This encodes CATSRTSGLVGTQYF.

This chain connects TRBV6-4 to TRBJ2-7; 7 bases match TRBD2. From germline, CDR1 is MRHNA and CDR2 SNTAGT. V trimming: 5 bases; J trimming: 1 base; junction bases outside the gene matches: 8. The CDR3 consists of 15 residues. CDR3 in DNA: TGTGCCAGCAGTCAGGGAGCGGGGCGTTCCTACGAGCAGTACTTC. It encodes CASSQGAGRSYEQYF.

This chain joins TRBV3-1 and TRBJ2-7, with D possibly TRBD2 on 6 matching bases. Germline V CDR1 and CDR2: LGHDT, YNNKEL (reference sequence). V lost 4 bases, J lost 3 bases, and 16 bases lay in between. The CDR3 has 15 residues. The CDR3, as DNA: TGTGCCAGCAGCCTAAGGGACGGGGGATACTACGAGCAGTACTTC. Its translation: CASSLRDGGYYEQYF.

The gene calls are TRBV12-3 or TRBV12-4 and TRBJ1-1; possibly TRBD1 for D (5 bases). The CDR3 consists of 13 residues. Trimming stripped 2 bases from V and 8 bases from J, with 12 bases between. The CDR3, as DNA: TGTGCCAGCAGTTTACGACAGTTAAGGGAAGCTTTCTTT. Amino acid sequence: CASSLRQLREAFF.